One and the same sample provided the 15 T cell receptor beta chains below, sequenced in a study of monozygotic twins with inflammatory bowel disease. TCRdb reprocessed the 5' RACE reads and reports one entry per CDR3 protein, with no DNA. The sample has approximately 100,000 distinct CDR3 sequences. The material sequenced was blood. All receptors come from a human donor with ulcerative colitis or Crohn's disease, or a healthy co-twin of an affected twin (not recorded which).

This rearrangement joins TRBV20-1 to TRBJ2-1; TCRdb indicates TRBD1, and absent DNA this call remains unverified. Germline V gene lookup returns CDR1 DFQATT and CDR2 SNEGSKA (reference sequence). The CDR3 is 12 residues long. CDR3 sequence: CGAGRNYNEQFF.

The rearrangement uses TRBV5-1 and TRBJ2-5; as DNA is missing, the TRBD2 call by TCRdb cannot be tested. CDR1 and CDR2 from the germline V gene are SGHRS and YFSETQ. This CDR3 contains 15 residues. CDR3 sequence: CASSFGTVIGETQYF.

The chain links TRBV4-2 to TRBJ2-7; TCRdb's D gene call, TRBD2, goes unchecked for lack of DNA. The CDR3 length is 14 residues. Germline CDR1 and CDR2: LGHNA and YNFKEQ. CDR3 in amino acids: CAGSPERGAYEQYF.

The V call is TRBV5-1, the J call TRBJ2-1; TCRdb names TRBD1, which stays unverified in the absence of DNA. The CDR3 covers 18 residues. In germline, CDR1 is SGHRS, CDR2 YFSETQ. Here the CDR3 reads CTSSQGLQTGGSVNEQFF.

This chain's CDR3 is CSVSSPQGSGETQYF. This chain uses TRBV29-1 with TRBJ2-5; TCRdb names TRBD1, which stays unverified in the absence of DNA. Germline assignment: CDR1 SQVTM and CDR2 ANQGSEA. The CDR3 consists of 15 residues.

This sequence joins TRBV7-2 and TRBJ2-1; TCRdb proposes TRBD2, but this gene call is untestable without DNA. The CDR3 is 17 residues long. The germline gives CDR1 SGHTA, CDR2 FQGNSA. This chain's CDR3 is CASSPDLALAGVGEQFF.

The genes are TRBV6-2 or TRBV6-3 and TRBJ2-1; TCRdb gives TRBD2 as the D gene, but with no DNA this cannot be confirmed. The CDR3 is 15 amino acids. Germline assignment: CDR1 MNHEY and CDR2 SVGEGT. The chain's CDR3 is CASSFGRADYNEQFF.

The CDR3 region is CASSNRGLHEQYF. The chain carries TRBV7-2 and TRBJ2-7. Germline values: CDR1 SGHTA, CDR2 FQGNSA. CDR3 length: 13 amino acids.

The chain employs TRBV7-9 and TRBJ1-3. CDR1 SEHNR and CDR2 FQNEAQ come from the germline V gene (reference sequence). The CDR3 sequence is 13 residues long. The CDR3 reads CASSLDRGNTIYF.

The CDR3 region is CASSLFGTDPNYGYTF. V usage is TRBV5-5 and J usage is TRBJ1-2; there is no DNA to check the TCRdb D call of TRBD1. The CDR3 sequence is 16 residues long. Germline-derived CDR1 and CDR2 are SGHKS and YYEKEE (reference sequence).

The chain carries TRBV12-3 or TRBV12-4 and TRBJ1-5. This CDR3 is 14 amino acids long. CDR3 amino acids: CASSFVGSNQPQHF.

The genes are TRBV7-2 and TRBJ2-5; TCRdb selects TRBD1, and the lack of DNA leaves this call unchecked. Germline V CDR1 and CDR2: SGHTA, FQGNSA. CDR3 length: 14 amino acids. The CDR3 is CASSLEGEGETQYF.

CDR3 sequence reads: CASSSRDGTHEQYF. V and J are TRBV28 and TRBJ2-7; with no DNA, the TCRdb D assignment of TRBD1 cannot be verified. The CDR3 loop spans 14 amino acids. Per germline, CDR1 MDHEN and CDR2 SYDVKM.

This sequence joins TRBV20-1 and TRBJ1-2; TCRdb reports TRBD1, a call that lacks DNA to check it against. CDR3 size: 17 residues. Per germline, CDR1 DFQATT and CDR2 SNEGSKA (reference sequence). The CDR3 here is CSARDRGDRNDLYGYTF.

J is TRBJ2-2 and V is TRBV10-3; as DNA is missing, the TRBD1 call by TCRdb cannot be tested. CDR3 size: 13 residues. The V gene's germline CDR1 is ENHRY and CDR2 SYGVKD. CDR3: CAISGQGAGELFF.